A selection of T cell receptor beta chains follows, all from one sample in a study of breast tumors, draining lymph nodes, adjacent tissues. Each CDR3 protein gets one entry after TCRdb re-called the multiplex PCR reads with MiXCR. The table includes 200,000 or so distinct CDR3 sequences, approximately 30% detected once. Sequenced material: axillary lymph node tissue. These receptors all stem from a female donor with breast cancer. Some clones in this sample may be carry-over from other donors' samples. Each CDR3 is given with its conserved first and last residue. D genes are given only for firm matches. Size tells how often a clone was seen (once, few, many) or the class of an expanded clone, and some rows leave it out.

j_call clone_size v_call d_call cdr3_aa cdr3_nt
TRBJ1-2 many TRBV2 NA CASSVEGDGYTF TGTGCCAGCAGTGTGGAGGGGGATGGCTACACCTTC
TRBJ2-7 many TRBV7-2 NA CASSQDSTLIRQYF TGTGCCAGCAGTCAGGACTCCACCCTAATTCGGCAGTACTTC
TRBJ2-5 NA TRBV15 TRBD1 CATSREGTVF TGTGCCACCAGCAGAGAAGGGACAGTATTC
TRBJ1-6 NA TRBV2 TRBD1 CASRGQGVSNSPLHF TGTGCCAGCAGAGGACAGGGCGTGAGTAATTCACCCCTCCACTTT
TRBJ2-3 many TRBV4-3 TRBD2 CASSSGLAGSRGQYF TGCGCCAGCAGCTCTGGACTAGCTGGTTCTAGGGGGCAGTATTTT
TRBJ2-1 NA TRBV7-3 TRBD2 CASSLNGRSDNEQFF TGTGCCAGCAGCTTAAACGGGAGGTCCGACAATGAGCAGTTCTTC
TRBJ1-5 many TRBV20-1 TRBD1 CSARDPRTGADQPQHF TGCAGTGCTAGAGACCCCCGGACAGGGGCTGATCAGCCCCAGCATTTT
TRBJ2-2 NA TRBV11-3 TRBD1 CASSLPTGNTGELRF TGTGCCAGCAGCCTCCCGACAGGGAACACCGGGGAGCTGCGTTTT
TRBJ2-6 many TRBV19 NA CASSPGPLFSTGANVLTF TGTGCCAGTAGTCCGGGCCCCCTCTTCTCCACTGGGGCCAACGTCCTGACTTTC
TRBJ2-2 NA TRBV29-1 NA CSVGTGNTGDFFF NA
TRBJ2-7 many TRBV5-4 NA CASSSVDGLYEQYF TGTGCCAGCAGCTCCGTGGACGGATTATACGAGCAGTACTTC
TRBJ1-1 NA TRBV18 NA CASSKQVTEAFF TGTGCCAGCTCAAAACAGGTCACGGAAGCTTTCTTT
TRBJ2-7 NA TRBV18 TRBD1 CASSPRGQGSYEQYF TGTGCCAGCTCACCAAGGGGACAGGGGTCCTACGAGCAGTACTTC
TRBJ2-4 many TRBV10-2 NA CASNPGTQLAKNIQYF TGCGCCAGCAATCCCGGGACACAACTAGCCAAAAACATTCAGTACTTC
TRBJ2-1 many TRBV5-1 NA CASSLEEFEEQFF TGCGCCAGCAGCTTGGAGGAGTTTGAGGAGCAGTTCTTC
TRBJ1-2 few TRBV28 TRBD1 CASSAGTGVNYGYTF TGTGCCAGCAGTGCCGGGACAGGGGTTAACTATGGCTACACCTTC
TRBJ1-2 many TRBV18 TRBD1 CASSPSGTGGGYTF TGTGCCAGCTCTCCCTCCGGGACAGGTGGCGGCTACACCTTC
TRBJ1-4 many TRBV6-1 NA CASSPSGDEKLFF TGTGCCAGCAGTCCGTCGGGGGATGAAAAACTGTTTTTT
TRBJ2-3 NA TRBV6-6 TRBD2 CASSGTSGDKTSTDTQYF TGTGCCAGCAGCGGGACTAGCGGGGATAAAACTAGCACAGATACGCAGTATTTT
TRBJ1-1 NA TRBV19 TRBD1 CASSGQGAGTEAFF TGTGCCAGTAGTGGACAGGGGGCAGGGACTGAAGCTTTCTTT
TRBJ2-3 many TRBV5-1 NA CASSPRQGTDTQYF TGCGCCAGCAGCCCCAGGCAGGGCACAGATACGCAGTATTTT
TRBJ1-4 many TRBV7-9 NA CASSLGLSNEKLFF TGTGCCAGCAGCCTGGGACTCTCTAATGAAAAACTGTTTTTT
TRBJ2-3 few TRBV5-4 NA CASSPRWQGGTDTQYF TGTGCCAGCAGCCCGCGGTGGCAGGGTGGCACAGATACGCAGTATTTT
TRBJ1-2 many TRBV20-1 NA CSAREGGVGYTF TGCAGTGCTAGAGAGGGAGGGGTTGGCTACACCTTC